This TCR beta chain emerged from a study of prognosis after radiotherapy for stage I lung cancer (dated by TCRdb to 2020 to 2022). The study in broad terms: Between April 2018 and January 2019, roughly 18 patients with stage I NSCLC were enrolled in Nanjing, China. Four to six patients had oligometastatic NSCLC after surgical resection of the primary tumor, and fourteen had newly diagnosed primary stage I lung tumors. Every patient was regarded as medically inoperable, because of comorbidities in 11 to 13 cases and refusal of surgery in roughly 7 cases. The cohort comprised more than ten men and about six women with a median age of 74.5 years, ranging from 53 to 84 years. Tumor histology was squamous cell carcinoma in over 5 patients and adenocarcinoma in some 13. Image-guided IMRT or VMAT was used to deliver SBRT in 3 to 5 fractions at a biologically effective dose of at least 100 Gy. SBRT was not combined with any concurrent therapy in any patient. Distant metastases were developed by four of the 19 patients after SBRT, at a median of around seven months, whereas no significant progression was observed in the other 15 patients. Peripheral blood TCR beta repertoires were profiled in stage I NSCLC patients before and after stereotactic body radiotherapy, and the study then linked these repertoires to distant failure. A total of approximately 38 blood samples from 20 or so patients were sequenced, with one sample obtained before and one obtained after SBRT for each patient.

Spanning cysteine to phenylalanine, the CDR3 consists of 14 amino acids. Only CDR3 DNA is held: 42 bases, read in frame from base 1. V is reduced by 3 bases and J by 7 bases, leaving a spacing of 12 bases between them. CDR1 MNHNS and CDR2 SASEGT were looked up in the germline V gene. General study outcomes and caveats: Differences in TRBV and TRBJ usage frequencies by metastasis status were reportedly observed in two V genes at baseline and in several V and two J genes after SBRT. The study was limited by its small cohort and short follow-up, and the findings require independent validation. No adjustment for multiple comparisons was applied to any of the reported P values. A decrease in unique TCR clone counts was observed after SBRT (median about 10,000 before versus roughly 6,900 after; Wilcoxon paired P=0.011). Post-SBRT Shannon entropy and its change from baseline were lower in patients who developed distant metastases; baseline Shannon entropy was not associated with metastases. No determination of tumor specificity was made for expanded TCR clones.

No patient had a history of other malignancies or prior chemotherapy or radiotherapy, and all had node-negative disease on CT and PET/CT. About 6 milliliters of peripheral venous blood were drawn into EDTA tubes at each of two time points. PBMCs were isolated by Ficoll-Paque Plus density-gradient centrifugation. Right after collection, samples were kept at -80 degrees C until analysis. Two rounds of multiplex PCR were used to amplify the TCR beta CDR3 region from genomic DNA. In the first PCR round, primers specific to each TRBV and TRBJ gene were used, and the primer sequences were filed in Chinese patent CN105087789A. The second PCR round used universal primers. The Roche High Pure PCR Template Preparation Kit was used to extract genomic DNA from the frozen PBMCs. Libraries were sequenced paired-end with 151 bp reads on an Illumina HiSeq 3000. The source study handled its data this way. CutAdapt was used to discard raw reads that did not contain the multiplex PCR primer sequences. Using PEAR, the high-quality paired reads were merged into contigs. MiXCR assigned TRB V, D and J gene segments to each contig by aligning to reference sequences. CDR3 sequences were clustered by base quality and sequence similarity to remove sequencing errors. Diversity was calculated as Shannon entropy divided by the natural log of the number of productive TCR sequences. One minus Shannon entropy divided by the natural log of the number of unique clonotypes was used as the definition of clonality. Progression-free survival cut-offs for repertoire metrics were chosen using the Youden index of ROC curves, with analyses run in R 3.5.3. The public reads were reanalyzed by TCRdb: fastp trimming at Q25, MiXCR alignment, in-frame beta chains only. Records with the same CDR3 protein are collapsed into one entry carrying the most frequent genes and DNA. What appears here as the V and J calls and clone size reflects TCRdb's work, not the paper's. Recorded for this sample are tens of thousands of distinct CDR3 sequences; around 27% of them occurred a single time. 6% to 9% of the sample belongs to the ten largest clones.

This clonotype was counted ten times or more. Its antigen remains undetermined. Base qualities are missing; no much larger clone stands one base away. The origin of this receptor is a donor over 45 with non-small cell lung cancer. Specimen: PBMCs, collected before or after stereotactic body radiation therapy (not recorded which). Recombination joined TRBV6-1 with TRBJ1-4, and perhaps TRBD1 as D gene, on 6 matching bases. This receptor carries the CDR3 CASSERGPAEKLFF. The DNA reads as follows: TGTGCCAGCAGTGAGCGGGGGCCCGCTGAAAAACTGTTTTTT.